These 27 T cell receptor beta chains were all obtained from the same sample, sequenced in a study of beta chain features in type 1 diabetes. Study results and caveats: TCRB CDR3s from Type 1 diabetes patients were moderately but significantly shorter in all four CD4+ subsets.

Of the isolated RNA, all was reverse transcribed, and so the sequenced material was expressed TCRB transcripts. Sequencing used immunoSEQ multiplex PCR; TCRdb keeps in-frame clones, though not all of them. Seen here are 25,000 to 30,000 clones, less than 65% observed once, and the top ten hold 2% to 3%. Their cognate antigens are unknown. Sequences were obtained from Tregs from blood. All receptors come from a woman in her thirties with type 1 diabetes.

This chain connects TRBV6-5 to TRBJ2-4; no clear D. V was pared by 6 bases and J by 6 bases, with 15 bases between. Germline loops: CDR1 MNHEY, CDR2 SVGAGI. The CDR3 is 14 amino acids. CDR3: CASSDTTVGNIQYF. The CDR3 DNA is TGTGCCAGCAGCGATACTACGGTAGGAAACATTCAGTACTTC.

CDR3 amino acids: CASSYGTGFNYGYTF. The CDR3, as DNA: TGTGCCAGCAGTTATGGGACAGGGTTTAACTATGGCTACACCTTC. The chain combines TRBV6-5 with TRBJ1-2, with 9 bases lining up with TRBD1. Germline loops: CDR1 MNHEY, CDR2 SVGAGI. This CDR3 has 15 amino acids. V lost 3 bases to trimming and J lost 1 base; unmatched junction nucleotides: 3.

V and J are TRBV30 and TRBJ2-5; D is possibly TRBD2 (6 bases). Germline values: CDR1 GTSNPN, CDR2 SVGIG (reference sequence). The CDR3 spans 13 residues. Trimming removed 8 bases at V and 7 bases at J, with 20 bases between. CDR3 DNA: TGTGCCGGCTCTAGCGCCGAAGGGGTGACCCAGTACTTC. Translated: CAGSSAEGVTQYF.

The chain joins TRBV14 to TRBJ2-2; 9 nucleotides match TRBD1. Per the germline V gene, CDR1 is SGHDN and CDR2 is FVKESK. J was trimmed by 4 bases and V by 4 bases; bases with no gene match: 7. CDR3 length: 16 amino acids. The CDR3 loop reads CASSRTGTGFTGELFF. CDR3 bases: TGTGCCAGCAGCCGAACCGGGACAGGGTTCACCGGGGAGCTGTTTTTT.

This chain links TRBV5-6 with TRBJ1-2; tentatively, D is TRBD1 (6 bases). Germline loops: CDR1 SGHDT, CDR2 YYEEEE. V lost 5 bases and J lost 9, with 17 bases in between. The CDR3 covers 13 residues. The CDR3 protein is CASRYTGQRSYTF. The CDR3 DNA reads TGTGCCAGCAGATATACAGGGCAACGCAGCTACACCTTC.

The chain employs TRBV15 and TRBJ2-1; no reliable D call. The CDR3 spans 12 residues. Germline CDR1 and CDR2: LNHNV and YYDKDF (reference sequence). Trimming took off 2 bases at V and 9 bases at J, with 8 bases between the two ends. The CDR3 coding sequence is TGTGCCACCAGCAGACAGGATGGTGAGCAGTTCTTC. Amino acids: CATSRQDGEQFF.

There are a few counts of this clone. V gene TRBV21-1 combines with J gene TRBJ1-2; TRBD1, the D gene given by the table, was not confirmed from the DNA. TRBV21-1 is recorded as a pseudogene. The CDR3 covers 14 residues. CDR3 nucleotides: TGTGCCAGCAGCAAGAGACAGGGAGCAGGTGGCTACACCTTC. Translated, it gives CASSKRQGAGGYTF.

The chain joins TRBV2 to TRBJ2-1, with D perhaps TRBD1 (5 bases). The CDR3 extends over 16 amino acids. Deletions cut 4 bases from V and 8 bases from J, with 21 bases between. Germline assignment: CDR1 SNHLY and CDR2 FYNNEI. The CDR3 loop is CASSVNRQQGSHEQFF. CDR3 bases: TGTGCCAGCAGTGTGAATAGGCAGCAGGGATCGCATGAGCAGTTCTTC.

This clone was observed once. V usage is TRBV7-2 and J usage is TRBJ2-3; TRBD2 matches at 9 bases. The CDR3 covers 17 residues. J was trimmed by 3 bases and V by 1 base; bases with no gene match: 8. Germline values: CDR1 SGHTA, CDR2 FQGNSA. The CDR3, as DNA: TGTGCCAGCAGCTTAGAAATAGCGGGAGATCTTACAGATACGCAGTATTTT. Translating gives CASSLEIAGDLTDTQYF. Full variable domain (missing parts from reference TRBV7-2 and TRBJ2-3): GAGVSQSPSNKVTEKGKDVELRCDPISGHTALYWYRQSLGQGLEFLIYFQGNSAPDKSGLPSDRFSAERTGGSVSTLTIQRTQQEDSAVYLCASSLEIAGDLTDTQYFGPGTRLTVL.

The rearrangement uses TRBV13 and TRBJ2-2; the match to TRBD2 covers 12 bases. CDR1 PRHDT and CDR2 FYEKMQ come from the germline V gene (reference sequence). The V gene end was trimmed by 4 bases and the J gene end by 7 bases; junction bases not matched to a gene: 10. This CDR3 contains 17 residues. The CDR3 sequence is CASSSRLAGDMIGELFF. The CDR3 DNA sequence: TGTGCCAGCAGCTCCCGACTAGCGGGAGATATGATCGGGGAGCTGTTTTTT.

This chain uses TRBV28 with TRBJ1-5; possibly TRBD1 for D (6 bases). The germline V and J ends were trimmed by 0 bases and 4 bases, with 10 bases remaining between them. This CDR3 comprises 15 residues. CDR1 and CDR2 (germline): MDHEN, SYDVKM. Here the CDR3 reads CASSLWGAANQPQHF. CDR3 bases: TGTGCCAGCAGTTTATGGGGGGCGGCAAATCAGCCCCAGCATTTT.

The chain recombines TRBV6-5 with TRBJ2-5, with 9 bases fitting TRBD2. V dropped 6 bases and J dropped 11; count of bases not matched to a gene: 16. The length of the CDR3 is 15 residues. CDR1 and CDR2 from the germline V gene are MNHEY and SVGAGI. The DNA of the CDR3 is TGTGCCAGCAGGCGTGCTCGGGGACTAGCTTTTGAGCAGTACTTC. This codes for CASRRARGLAFEQYF.

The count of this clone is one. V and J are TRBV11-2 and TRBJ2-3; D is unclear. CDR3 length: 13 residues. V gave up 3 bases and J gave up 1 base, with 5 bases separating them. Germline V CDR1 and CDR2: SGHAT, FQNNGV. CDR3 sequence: CASSFSGTDTQYF. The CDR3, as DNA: TGTGCCAGCAGCTTTTCGGGCACAGATACGCAGTATTTT.

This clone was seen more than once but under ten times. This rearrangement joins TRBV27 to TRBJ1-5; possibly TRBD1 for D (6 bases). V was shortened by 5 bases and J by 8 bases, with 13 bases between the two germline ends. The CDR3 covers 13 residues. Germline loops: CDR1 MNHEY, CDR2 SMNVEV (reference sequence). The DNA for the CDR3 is TGTGCCAGCAGTCTCAACAGGGATAAGCCCCAGCATTTT. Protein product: CASSLNRDKPQHF.

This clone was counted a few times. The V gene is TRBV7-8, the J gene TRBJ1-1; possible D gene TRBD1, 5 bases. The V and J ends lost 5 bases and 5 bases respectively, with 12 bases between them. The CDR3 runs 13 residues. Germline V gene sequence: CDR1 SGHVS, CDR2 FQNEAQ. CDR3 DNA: TGTGCCAGCAGCGCTCAGGGCGGAACTGAAGCTTTCTTT. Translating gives CASSAQGGTEAFF. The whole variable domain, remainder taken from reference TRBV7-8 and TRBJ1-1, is GAGVSQSPRYKVAKRGQDVALRCDPISGHVSLFWYQQALGQGPEFLTYFQNEAQLDKSGLPSDRFFAERPEGSVSTLKIQRTQQEDSAVYLCASSAQGGTEAFFGQGTRLTVV.

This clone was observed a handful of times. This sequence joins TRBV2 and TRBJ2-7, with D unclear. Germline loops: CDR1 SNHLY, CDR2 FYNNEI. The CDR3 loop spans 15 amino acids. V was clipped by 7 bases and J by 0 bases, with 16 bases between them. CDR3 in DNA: TGTGCCAGCATCCGAGACTCCCAGAGCTCCTACGAGCAGTACTTC. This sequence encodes CASIRDSQSSYEQYF.

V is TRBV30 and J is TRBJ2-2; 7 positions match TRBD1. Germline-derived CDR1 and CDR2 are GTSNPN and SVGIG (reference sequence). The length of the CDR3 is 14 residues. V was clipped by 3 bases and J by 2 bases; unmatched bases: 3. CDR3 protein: CAWRGTANTGELFF. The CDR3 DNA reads TGTGCCTGGAGGGGGACAGCCAACACCGGGGAGCTGTTTTTT.

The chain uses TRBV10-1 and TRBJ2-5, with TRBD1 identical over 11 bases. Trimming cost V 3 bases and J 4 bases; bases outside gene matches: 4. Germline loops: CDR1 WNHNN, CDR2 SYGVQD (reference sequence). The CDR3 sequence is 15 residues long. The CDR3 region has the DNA TGCGCCAGCAGTGACCCGGGGACAGGGGGAGAGACCCAGTACTTC. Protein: CASSDPGTGGETQYF.

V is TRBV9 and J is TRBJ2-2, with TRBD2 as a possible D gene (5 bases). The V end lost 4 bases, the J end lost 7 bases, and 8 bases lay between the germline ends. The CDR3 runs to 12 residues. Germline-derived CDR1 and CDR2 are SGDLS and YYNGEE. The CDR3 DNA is TGTGCCAGCAGCTTGGAGGTCGGGGAGCTGTTTTTT. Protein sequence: CASSLEVGELFF. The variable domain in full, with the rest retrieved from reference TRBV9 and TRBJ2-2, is DSGVTQTPKHLITATGQRVTLRCSPRSGDLSVYWYQQSLDQGLQFLIQYYNGEERAKGNILERFSAQQFPDLHSELNLSSLELGDSALYFCASSLEVGELFFGEGSRLTVL.

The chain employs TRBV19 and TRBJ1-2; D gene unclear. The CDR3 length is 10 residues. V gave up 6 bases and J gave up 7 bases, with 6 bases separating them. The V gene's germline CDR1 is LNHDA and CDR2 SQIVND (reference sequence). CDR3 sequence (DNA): TGTGCCAGTAGGGGCCTTGGCTACACCTTC. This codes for CASRGLGYTF.

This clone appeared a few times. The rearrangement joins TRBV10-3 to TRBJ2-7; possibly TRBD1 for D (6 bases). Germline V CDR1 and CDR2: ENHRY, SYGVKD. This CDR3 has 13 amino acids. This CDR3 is CGSRGDGGEEQYF. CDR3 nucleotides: TGTGGGTCCAGGGGAGACGGAGGAGAGGAGCAGTACTTC.

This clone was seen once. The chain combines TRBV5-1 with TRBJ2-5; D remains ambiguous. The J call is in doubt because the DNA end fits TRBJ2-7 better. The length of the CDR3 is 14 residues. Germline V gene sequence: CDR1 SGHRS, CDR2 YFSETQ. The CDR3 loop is CASSLDSFSYEQYF. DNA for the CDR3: TGCGCCAGCAGCTTGGACAGCTTCTCCTACGAGCAGTACTTC.

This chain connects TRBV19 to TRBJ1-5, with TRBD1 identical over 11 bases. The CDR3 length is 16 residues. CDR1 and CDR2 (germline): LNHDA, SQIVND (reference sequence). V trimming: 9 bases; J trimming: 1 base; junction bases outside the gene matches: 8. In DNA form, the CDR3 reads TGTGCCAGCCGGGACAGGGGGTGGGAGAGCAATCAGCCCCAGCATTTT. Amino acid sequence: CASRDRGWESNQPQHF.

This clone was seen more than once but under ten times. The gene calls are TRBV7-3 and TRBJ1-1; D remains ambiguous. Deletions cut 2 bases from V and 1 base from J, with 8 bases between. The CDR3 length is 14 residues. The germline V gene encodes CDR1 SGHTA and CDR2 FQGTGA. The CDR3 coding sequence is TGTGCCAGCAGCTTATATGCAGGGAACACTGAAGCTTTCTTT. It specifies CASSLYAGNTEAFF.

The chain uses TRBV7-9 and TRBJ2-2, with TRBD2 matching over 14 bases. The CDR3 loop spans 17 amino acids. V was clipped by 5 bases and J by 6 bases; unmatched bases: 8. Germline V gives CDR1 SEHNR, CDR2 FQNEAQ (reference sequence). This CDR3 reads CASSAGLAGDYPGELFF. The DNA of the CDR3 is TGTGCCAGCAGCGCGGGACTAGCGGGAGATTACCCCGGGGAGCTGTTTTTT. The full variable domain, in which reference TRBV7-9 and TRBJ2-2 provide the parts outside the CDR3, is DTGVSQNPRHKITKRGQNVTFRCDPISEHNRLYWYRQTLGQGPEFLTYFQNEAQLEKSRLLSDRFSAERPKGSFSTLEIQRTEQGDSAMYLCASSAGLAGDYPGELFFGEGSRLTVL.

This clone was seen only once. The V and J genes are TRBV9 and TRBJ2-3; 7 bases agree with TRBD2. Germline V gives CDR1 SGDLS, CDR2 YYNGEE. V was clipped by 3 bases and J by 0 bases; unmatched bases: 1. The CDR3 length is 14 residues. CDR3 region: CASSGGGSTDTQYF. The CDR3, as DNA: TGTGCCAGCAGCGGGGGGGGGAGCACAGATACGCAGTATTTT. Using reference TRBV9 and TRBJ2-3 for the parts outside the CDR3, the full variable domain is DSGVTQTPKHLITATGQRVTLRCSPRSGDLSVYWYQQSLDQGLQFLIQYYNGEERAKGNILERFSAQQFPDLHSELNLSSLELGDSALYFCASSGGGSTDTQYFGPGTRLTVL.

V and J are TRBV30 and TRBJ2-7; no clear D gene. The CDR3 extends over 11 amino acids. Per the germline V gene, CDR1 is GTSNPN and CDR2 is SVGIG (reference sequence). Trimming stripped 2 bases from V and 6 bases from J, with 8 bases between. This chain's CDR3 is CAWSSPLEQYF. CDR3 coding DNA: TGTGCCTGGAGTTCCCCTCTCGAGCAGTACTTC. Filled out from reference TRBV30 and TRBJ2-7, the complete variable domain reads SQTIHQWPATLVQPVGSPLSLECTVEGTSNPNLYWYRQAAGRGLQLLFYSVGIGQISSEVPQNLSASRPQDRQFILSSKKLLLSDSGFYLCAWSSPLEQYFGPGTRLTVT.